The 10 T cell receptor beta chains listed next were all sequenced from one sample in a study of blood T cell repertoires in COVID-19. Some clones are missing from TCRdb's copy, which holds only in-frame ones; the method was immunoSEQ multiplex PCR. The data contain approximately 150,000 clones, 81% of them singletons. Specimen: peripheral blood. The source of these receptors is a human donor in a cohort sampled during active COVID-19.

This sequence joins TRBV7-9 and TRBJ1-4; no firm D call. The CDR3 loop spans 12 amino acids. Germline CDR1 and CDR2: SEHNR and FQNEAQ (reference sequence). Trimming took off 7 bases at V and 5 bases at J, with 8 bases between the two ends. The CDR3 reads CASNSLNEKLFF. The CDR3 DNA sequence: TGTGCCAGCAACAGCTTAAATGAAAAACTGTTTTTT.

The V call is TRBV4-3, the J call TRBJ2-7, with 7 nucleotides matching TRBD1. Looked up from germline, CDR1 is LGHNA and CDR2 is YSLEER. The V gene end was trimmed by 0 bases and the J gene end by 3 bases; junction bases not matched to a gene: 5. The CDR3 length is 15 residues. CDR3 protein: CASSQDDAGGYEQYF. The CDR3 DNA reads TGCGCCAGCAGCCAAGATGACGCAGGGGGCTACGAGCAGTACTTC.

The chain couples TRBV7-3 to TRBJ1-3, with a possible D match to TRBD1 (5 bases). Germline CDR1 is SGHTA and CDR2 is FQGTGA. The length of the CDR3 is 15 residues. Between the trimmed V and J ends, which lost 5 bases and 0 bases, there was a span of 11 bases. CDR3 protein: CASSPGESSGNTIYF. CDR3 sequence (DNA): TGTGCCAGCAGCCCGGGGGAGTCCTCTGGAAACACCATATATTTT.

This clone was seen only once. V and J are TRBV27 and TRBJ1-1; D is perhaps TRBD1 (5 bases). The V end lost 6 bases, the J end lost 5 bases, and 19 bases lay between the germline ends. Germline values: CDR1 MNHEY, CDR2 SMNVEV (reference sequence). The CDR3 has 15 amino acids. CDR3 protein: CASRRRQPRGTEAFF. The CDR3 DNA reads TGTGCCAGCAGACGAAGACAGCCCCGGGGGACTGAAGCTTTCTTT.

This sequence joins TRBV5-1 and TRBJ2-3, with 9 bases fitting TRBD2. V was pared by 6 bases and J by 2 bases, with 16 bases of the junction left unmatched. This CDR3 contains 18 residues. Germline V gene sequence: CDR1 SGHRS, CDR2 YFSETQ. In DNA form, the CDR3 reads TGCGCCAGCAACGCGAGGATAACGGGACTAGCACTCACAGATACGCAGTATTTT. Its protein product is CASNARITGLALTDTQYF. Filled out from reference TRBV5-1 and TRBJ2-3, the complete variable domain reads KAGVTQTPRYLIKTRGQQVTLSCSPISGHRSVSWYQQTPGQGLQFLFEYFSETQRNKGNFPGRFSGRQFSNSRSEMNVSTLELGDSALYLCASNARITGLALTDTQYFGPGTRLTVL.

The genes are TRBV19 and TRBJ1-1; TRBD1 agrees at 8 bases. This CDR3 has 15 amino acids. J lost 0 bases, V lost 5 bases, and 5 bases had no gene match. The germline V gene encodes CDR1 LNHDA and CDR2 SQIVND (reference sequence). Here the CDR3 DNA reads TGTGCCAGTAGTGTCCAGGGACAGGTGAACACTGAAGCTTTCTTT. It translates to CASSVQGQVNTEAFF.

This sequence joins TRBV27 and TRBJ2-7; D possibly corresponds to TRBD1 (6 bases). V shed 5 bases and J shed 3 bases, with 23 bases lying between them. The CDR3 sequence is 17 residues long. CDR1 is MNHEY, CDR2 SMNVEV, per germline (reference sequence). CDR3 sequence: CASSIYYSRDTDYEQYF. The CDR3, as DNA: TGTGCCAGCAGTATCTACTACAGCCGGGACACGGACTACGAGCAGTACTTC.

The chain recombines TRBV9 with TRBJ2-7; no reliable D call. V dropped 4 bases and J dropped 2 bases, with 16 bases sitting between them. Germline values: CDR1 SGDLS, CDR2 YYNGEE. The length of the CDR3 is 15 residues. The CDR3 loop is CASSPRITDPYEQYF. CDR3 DNA: TGTGCCAGCAGCCCCCGAATCACAGATCCCTACGAGCAGTACTTC.

The chain has TRBV19 and TRBJ2-3, with 7 bases aligning to TRBD1. The germline V gene encodes CDR1 LNHDA and CDR2 SQIVND (reference sequence). Trimming cost V 1 base and J 3 bases; bases outside gene matches: 7. The CDR3 runs 16 residues. The CDR3 spells CASSIVYRGRTDTQYF. The CDR3 bases are TGTGCCAGTAGTATAGTTTACAGGGGAAGGACAGATACGCAGTATTTT.

The genes are TRBV25-1 and TRBJ1-1; perhaps TRBD1 as D (6 bases). The CDR3 extends over 14 amino acids. V dropped 1 base and J dropped 5 bases, with 11 bases sitting between them. Germline values: CDR1 MGHDK, CDR2 SYGVNS. CDR3 in amino acids: CASSELGAATEAFF. The CDR3 region has the DNA TGTGCCAGCAGTGAATTGGGGGCTGCTACTGAAGCTTTCTTT.